Below, 18 T cell receptor beta chains from the same sample are listed, as sequenced in a study of blood T cell repertoires in COVID-19. Produced via immunoSEQ multiplex PCR; TCRdb's table is partial and in-frame only. The sample holds under 40,000 clones; 60% to 80% are singletons and the top ten take about 7.9%. The material sequenced was peripheral blood. These receptors all come from a woman aged 55-69 years with acute or convalescent COVID-19.

V gene TRBV7-2 combines with J gene TRBJ2-4; tentative D call: TRBD1 (6 bases). The V end was cut by 5 bases, the J end by 8 bases, with 19 bases between. The CDR3 sequence is 15 residues long. Germline V gene lookup returns CDR1 SGHTA and CDR2 FQGNSA. CDR3 protein: CASSSTGNSGDIQYF. DNA for the CDR3: TGTGCCAGCAGCAGCACGGGAAATTCAGGGGACATTCAGTACTTC.

This clone was counted only a few times. The gene calls are TRBV5-1 and TRBJ1-4; D is uncertain. The germline CDR1 and CDR2 sequences are SGHRS and YFSETQ. Deletions cut 2 bases from V and 2 bases from J, with 13 bases between. This CDR3 region has 16 residues. This CDR3 is CASSLGSGVTNEKLFF. In DNA, the CDR3 is TGCGCCAGCAGCTTAGGATCAGGTGTGACTAATGAAAAACTGTTTTTT.

The chain links TRBV27 to TRBJ1-6; 8 bases agree with TRBD1. The CDR3 totals 15 residues. The V gene end was trimmed by 3 bases and the J gene end by 12 bases; junction bases not matched to a gene: 10. The germline V gene encodes CDR1 MNHEY and CDR2 SMNVEV (reference sequence). CDR3 protein: CASSFTGTGEGPLHF. DNA of the CDR3: TGTGCCAGCAGTTTTACCGGGACAGGTGAAGGACCCCTCCACTTT.

The rearrangement links TRBV19 to TRBJ1-4; possible D gene TRBD1, 6 bases. Per germline, CDR1 LNHDA and CDR2 SQIVND (reference sequence). The CDR3 is 15 residues long. V lost 5 bases to trimming and J lost 4 bases, with 14 bases between them. The DNA for the CDR3 is TGTGCCAGTAGTCCCTTGACAGGCGGTAATGAAAAACTGTTTTTT. It specifies CASSPLTGGNEKLFF.

This clone came up a few times. The V call is TRBV10-1, the J call TRBJ2-5; 12 positions agree with TRBD2. V shed 6 bases and J 5 bases; nucleotides not matched to a gene: 10. From germline, CDR1 is WNHNN and CDR2 SYGVQD (reference sequence). This CDR3 comprises 16 residues. In DNA form, the CDR3 reads TGCGCCAGCAGCCGGGGTCTAGCGGGGGGGCCGGAGACCCAGTACTTC. It codes for CASSRGLAGGPETQYF.

The genes are TRBV7-9 and TRBJ2-3, with TRBD2 matching over 10 bases. After removal of 5 bases from V and 3 bases from J, the junction contained 8 bases not matched to a gene. CDR3 size: 16 residues. Germline V gene sequence: CDR1 SEHNR, CDR2 FQNEAQ (reference sequence). The CDR3 loop is CASSPPSAGGTDTQYF. CDR3 coding DNA: TGTGCCAGCAGCCCCCCCTCAGCGGGGGGGACAGATACGCAGTATTTT.

The V and J genes are TRBV5-1 and TRBJ1-3, with D perhaps matching TRBD1 (5 bases). Germline CDR1 SGHRS, CDR2 YFSETQ. This CDR3 is built from 18 residues. Trimming shortened V by 0 bases and J by 0 bases, and 16 bases separated the two germline ends. The CDR3 protein is CASSLDPGVSSSGNTIYF. DNA for the CDR3: TGCGCCAGCAGCTTGGATCCGGGGGTATCAAGCTCTGGAAACACCATATATTTT.

The rearrangement links TRBV11-2 to TRBJ2-2; no reliable D call. Per the germline V gene, CDR1 is SGHAT and CDR2 is FQNNGV. V gave up 1 base and J gave up 3 bases, with 12 bases separating them. This CDR3 region has 16 residues. This chain's CDR3 is CASSLVANSYTGELFF. As DNA, the CDR3 is TGTGCCAGCAGCTTAGTAGCTAATTCGTACACCGGGGAGCTGTTTTTT.

The chain has TRBV10-3 and TRBJ1-2; D remains ambiguous. V lost 6 bases and J 8 bases, leaving 13 bases between the germline ends. CDR3 size: 12 residues. Germline V gene sequence: CDR1 ENHRY, CDR2 SYGVKD. CDR3 sequence (DNA): TGTGCCATCAGCGGATCTGAGGAAGGCTACACCTTC. This sequence encodes CAISGSEEGYTF.

The V call is TRBV5-4, the J call TRBJ2-2; TRBD2 matches 11 bases. V shed 4 bases, J shed 3 bases, and the junction held 5 bases outside the gene matches. Germline CDR1 SGHNT, CDR2 YYREEE (reference sequence). There are 16 residues in the CDR3. The CDR3 loop reads CASSGTSGGYTGELFF. The CDR3 DNA reads TGTGCCAGCAGCGGCACTAGCGGGGGCTACACCGGGGAGCTGTTTTTT.

There are a few counts of this clone. This chain joins TRBV11-2 and TRBJ2-3, with 7 positions matching TRBD1. This CDR3 is 15 amino acids long. The junction had 3 bases not matched to a gene; V was cut back by 1 base and J by 2 bases. Looked up from germline, CDR1 is SGHAT and CDR2 is FQNNGV. This CDR3 is CASSLGGQTTDTQYF. Written as DNA, the CDR3 is TGTGCCAGCAGCTTAGGGGGACAGACCACAGATACGCAGTATTTT.

This clone was counted only a few times. This chain uses TRBV5-4 with TRBJ2-5; the D gene is possibly TRBD1 (5 bases). Germline V CDR1 and CDR2: SGHNT, YYREEE (reference sequence). Trimming pared 1 base from V and 7 bases from J, leaving 14 bases between. The CDR3 extends over 14 amino acids. The CDR3 DNA is TGTGCCAGCAGCTTGAAGGGGCGGTGGGGGACCCAGTACTTC. The encoded protein is CASSLKGRWGTQYF.

The chain uses TRBV19 and TRBJ2-7; D is perhaps TRBD2 (6 bases). The V end was cut by 6 bases, the J end by 7 bases, with 22 bases between. This CDR3 contains 15 residues. CDR1 is LNHDA and CDR2 is SQIVND in the germline V gene (reference sequence). CDR3 nucleotides: TGTGCCAGTAGCTCGGGACTCCCCGTTTTTAGGGAGCAGTACTTC. It yields the protein CASSSGLPVFREQYF.

The genes are TRBV25-1 and TRBJ1-1, with D unclear. V lost 5 bases to trimming and J lost 6 bases, with 13 bases between them. The germline CDR1 and CDR2 sequences are MGHDK and SYGVNS. The CDR3 loop spans 13 amino acids. As DNA, the CDR3 is TGTGCCAGCAGTCGGGAAGGGCGCCCTGAAGCTTTCTTT. Translated, it gives CASSREGRPEAFF. Full variable domain (missing parts from reference TRBV25-1 and TRBJ1-1): EADIYQTPRYLVIGTGKKITLECSQTMGHDKMYWYQQDPGMELHLIHYSYGVNSTEKGDLSSESTVSRIRTEHFPLTLESARPSHTSQYLCASSREGRPEAFFGQGTRLTVV.

The genes are TRBV2 and TRBJ1-1; D unclear. Per germline, CDR1 SNHLY and CDR2 FYNNEI. V was clipped by 2 bases and J by 1 base, with 8 bases between them. CDR3 length: 14 amino acids. The CDR3 reads CASSEQRANTEAFF. DNA for the CDR3: TGTGCCAGCAGTGAACAGAGGGCGAACACTGAAGCTTTCTTT.

The chain joins TRBV14 to TRBJ2-1, with TRBD2 matching 7 bases. CDR1 SGHDN and CDR2 FVKESK come from the germline V gene. Trimming at V came to 4 bases and at J to 10 bases, leaving 4 bases not matched to a gene. The CDR3 contains 12 residues. The CDR3 sequence: CASSPQGGEQFF. The CDR3 coding sequence is TGTGCCAGCAGCCCCCAGGGAGGGGAGCAGTTCTTC.

This clone was seen once. The V call is TRBV7-3, the J call TRBJ1-2, with D possibly matching TRBD1 (6 bases). CDR1 SGHTA and CDR2 FQGTGA come from the germline V gene. This CDR3 region has 16 residues. Trimming left V 5 bases short and J 0 bases short, with 16 bases between. The CDR3 nucleotides are TGTGCCAGCAGCCCGGACAGCGGGGGTGCTAACTATGGCTACACCTTC. It translates to CASSPDSGGANYGYTF. The complete variable domain, with remaining parts taken from reference TRBV7-3 and TRBJ1-2, reads GAGVSQTPSNKVTEKGKYVELRCDPISGHTALYWYRQSLGQGPEFLIYFQGTGAADDSGLPNDRFFAVRPEGSVSTLKIQRTERGDSAVYLCASSPDSGGANYGYTFGSGTRLTVV.

This clone has a single count. The J gene is TRBJ2-7, the V gene TRBV5-1; 8 bases are shared with TRBD1. The V gene end was trimmed by 5 bases and the J gene end by 3 bases; junction bases not matched to a gene: 10. Looked up from germline, CDR1 is SGHRS and CDR2 is YFSETQ. The CDR3 has 15 amino acids. The CDR3 loop reads CASRLGQDEIYEQYF. The CDR3 bases are TGCGCCAGCAGACTGGGACAGGACGAAATCTACGAGCAGTACTTC.